This T cell receptor (beta chain) emerged from a study of T cells after yellow fever vaccination (dated by TCRdb to about 2019). In the study overall: The SMART-Seq v4 Ultra Low Input RNA kit was used to prepare libraries from fractions with low cell numbers. Bulk TCR alpha and beta repertoires were sequenced longitudinally to track T-cell clones before and after primary and booster YFV17D yellow fever vaccination. Two healthy male donors, one aged 18 to 30 and one aged 30 to 40 years, were included in the cohort. Blood was collected at multiple timepoints before and after primary and secondary immunization, and bulk PBMC replicates and cell subsets were isolated. Overall study outcomes, separate from this receptor: The secondary T-cell response was found to be weaker but faster than the primary response, with a peak reached on day 5 rather than on day 15. Computational filtering was needed because FACS-sorted repertoires could contain abundant contaminating clonotypes from the bulk population. Because only a couple of donors were included in the study, the extent to which the findings can be generalized is limited. A small share of clonotypes occurred in both CD4 and CD8 compartments, likely arising from convergent recombination. After the booster, most of the clones that had expanded following primary vaccination were detected again (roughly 96% of CD4 and around 90% of CD8), which suggests that memory was broadly maintained.

The intended sense of this specimen's treatment or condition label: live attenuated yellow fever vaccine strain. Two biological replicates of bulk PBMCs were collected at each blood-draw timepoint. PBMCs were isolated from peripheral blood using a standard Ficoll-Paque protocol. TriZol was used to extract RNA from bulk PBMCs, from CD4 and CD8 fractions, and from dextramer-positive and dextramer-negative fractions. Sequencing was performed on an Illumina NovaSeq 6000. TCR cDNA was synthesized by 5'RACE template switching, which introduced a universal primer site and unique molecular identifiers. Priming for cDNA synthesis came from both the TCR alpha and TCR beta constant segments. Library amplification involved two PCR steps, and the second step added sample barcodes and sequencing adapters. Sequencing of libraries was performed on Illumina HiSeq 2500 (2x100 bp) or NovaSeq (2x150 bp). In the source study's methods: MIGEC was used to demultiplex reads and collapse the reads into UMI consensus sequences, and MiXCR was used for V(D)J alignment. Clonotypes responding to the vaccine were identified with edgeR on replicate PBMC samples, with the criteria of FDR below 0.01 and a log2 fold change above 5 up to day 15. Each bulk clonotype was labeled CD4 or CD8 based on which sequenced repertoire, CD4 or CD8, contained the clonotype at higher abundance. The public sequencing data were trimmed at Q25 with fastp and processed into clonotypes with MiXCR by TCRdb, which kept only in-frame beta chains. Each CDR3 protein appears once, grouped with its most common genes and DNA. The V and J calls were determined by TCRdb, not by the authors. Present in this sample are around 330,000 distinct CDR3 sequences, around 4% of which were seen just once. The top ten constitute 23% of the sample.

This clonotype was detected many times. The antigen it binds to is not known. No quality values exist for individual bases; no much larger clone is one base distant. Taken from cysteine to phenylalanine, the CDR3 has 14 residues. Only the CDR3 DNA stays, 42 bases, in frame from base 1. V is pared back by 5 bases and J by 0 bases, with 11 bases lying between the germline termini. CDR1 and CDR2 are read off the germline V gene (reference sequence) as DFQATT and SNEGSKA. This chain joins TRBV20-1 to TRBJ2-1; no D gene call is confident. This TCR came from a young man who received the YFV17D yellow fever vaccine. This specimen consisted of PBMCs, obtained on the day of the yellow fever booster vaccination. CDR3 reads: CSAAPRSSYNEQFF. DNA sequence: TGCAGTGCTGCCCCGAGAAGCTCCTACAATGAGCAGTTCTTC.